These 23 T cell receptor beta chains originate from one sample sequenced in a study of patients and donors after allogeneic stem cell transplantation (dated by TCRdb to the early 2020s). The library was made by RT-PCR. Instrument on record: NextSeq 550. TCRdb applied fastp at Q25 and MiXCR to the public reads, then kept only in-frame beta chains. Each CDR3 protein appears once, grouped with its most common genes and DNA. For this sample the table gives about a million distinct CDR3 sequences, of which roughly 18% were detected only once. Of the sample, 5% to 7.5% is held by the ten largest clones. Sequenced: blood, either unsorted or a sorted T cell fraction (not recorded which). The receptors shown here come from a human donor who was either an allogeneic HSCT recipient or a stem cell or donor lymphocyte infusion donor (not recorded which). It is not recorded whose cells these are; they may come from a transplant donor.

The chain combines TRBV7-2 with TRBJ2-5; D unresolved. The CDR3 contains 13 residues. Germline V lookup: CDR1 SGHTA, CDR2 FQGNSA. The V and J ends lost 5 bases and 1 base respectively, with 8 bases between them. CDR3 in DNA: TGTGCCAGCAGCCCAGCACCCCAAGAGACCCAGTACTTC. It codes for CASSPAPQETQYF.

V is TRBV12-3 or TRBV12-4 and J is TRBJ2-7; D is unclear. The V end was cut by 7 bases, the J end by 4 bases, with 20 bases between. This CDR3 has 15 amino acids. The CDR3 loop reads CASKSRAAPRYEQYF. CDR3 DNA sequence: TGTGCCAGCAAATCTCGGGCCGCCCCCCGTTACGAGCAGTACTTC.

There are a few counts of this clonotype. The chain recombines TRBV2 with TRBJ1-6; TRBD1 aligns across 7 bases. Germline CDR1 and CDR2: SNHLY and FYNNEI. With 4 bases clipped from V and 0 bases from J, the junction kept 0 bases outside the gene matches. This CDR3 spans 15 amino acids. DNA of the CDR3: TGTGCCAGCAGTGGACAGGGCTCCTATAATTCACCCCTCCACTTT. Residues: CASSGQGSYNSPLHF.

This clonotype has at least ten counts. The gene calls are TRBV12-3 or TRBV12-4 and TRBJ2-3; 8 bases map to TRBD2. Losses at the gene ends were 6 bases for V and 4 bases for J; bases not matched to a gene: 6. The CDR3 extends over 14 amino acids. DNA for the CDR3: TGTGCCAGCAGGCCGGGACTAGGAGCAGATACGCAGTATTTT. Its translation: CASRPGLGADTQYF.

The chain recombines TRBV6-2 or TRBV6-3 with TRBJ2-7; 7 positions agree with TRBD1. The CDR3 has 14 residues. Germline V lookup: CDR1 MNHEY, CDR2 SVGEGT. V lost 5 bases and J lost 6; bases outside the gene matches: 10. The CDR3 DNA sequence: TGTGCCAGCAGTCCTCGACAGGGTACGGGCGAGCAGTACTTC. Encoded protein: CASSPRQGTGEQYF.

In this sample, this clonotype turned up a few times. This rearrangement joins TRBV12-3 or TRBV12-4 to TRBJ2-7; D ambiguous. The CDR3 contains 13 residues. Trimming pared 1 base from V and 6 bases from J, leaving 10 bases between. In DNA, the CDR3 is TGTGCCAGCAGTTTAGGTCCGGAGAGCGAGCAGTACTTC. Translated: CASSLGPESEQYF.

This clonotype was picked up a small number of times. The CDR3 loop is CASSQDRGKTEAFF. CDR3 sequence (DNA): TGTGCCAGCAGTCAGGACAGGGGGAAGACTGAAGCTTTCTTT. The chain employs TRBV12-3 or TRBV12-4 and TRBJ1-1; 10 bases line up with TRBD1. CDR3 length: 14 amino acids. The V segment lost 5 bases and the J segment 5 bases; nucleotides outside the gene matches: 5.

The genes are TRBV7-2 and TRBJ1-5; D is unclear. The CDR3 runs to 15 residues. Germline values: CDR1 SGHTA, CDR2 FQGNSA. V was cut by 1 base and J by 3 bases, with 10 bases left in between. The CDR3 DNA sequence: TGTGCCAGCAGCTTAGTAGGCAGGAACAATCAGCCCCAGCATTTT. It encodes CASSLVGRNNQPQHF.

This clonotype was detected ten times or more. CDR3 region: CASSSSVRGEQYF. CDR3 DNA: TGTGCCAGCAGTTCATCAGTGAGAGGCGAGCAGTACTTC. The J gene is TRBJ2-7, the V gene TRBV12-3 or TRBV12-4; D is unresolved. V lost 4 bases, J lost 6 bases, and 13 bases lay in between. This CDR3 has 13 residues.

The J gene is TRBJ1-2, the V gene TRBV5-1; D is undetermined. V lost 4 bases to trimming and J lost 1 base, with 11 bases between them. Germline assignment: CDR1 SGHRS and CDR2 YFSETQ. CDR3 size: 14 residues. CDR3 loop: CASSVDNLNYGYTF. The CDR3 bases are TGCGCCAGCAGCGTAGACAATCTTAACTATGGCTACACCTTC. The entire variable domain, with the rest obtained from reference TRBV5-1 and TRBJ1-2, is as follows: KAGVTQTPRYLIKTRGQQVTLSCSPISGHRSVSWYQQTPGQGLQFLFEYFSETQRNKGNFPGRFSGRQFSNSRSEMNVSTLELGDSALYLCASSVDNLNYGYTFGSGTRLTVV.

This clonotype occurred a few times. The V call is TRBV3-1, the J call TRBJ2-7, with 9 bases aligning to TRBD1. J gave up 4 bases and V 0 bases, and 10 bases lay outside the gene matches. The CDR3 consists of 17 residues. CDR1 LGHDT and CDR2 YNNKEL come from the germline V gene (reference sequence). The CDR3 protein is CASSQDLRTTGGYEQYF. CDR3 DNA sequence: TGTGCCAGCAGCCAAGATCTTCGGACGACAGGGGGGTACGAGCAGTACTTC.

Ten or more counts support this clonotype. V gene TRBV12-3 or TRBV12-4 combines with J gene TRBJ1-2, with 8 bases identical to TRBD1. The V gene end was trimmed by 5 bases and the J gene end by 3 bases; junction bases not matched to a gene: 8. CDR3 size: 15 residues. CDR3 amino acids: CASSIRDRPYYGYTF. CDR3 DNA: TGTGCCAGCAGTATAAGGGACAGGCCTTACTATGGCTACACCTTC.

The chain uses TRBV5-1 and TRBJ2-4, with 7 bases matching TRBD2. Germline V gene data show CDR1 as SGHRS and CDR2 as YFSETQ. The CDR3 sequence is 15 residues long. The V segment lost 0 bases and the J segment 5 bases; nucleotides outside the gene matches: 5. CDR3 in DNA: TGCGCCAGCAGCTTGGTAGGCGGGAGTGAAAACATTCAGTACTTC. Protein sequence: CASSLVGGSENIQYF.

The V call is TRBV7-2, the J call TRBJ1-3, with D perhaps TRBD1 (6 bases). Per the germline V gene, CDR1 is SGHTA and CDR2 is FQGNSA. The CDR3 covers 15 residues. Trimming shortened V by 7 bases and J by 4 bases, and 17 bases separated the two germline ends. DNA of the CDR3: TGTGCCAGCAACCCACAGGGCTTGATAGGAAACACCATATATTTT. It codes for CASNPQGLIGNTIYF.

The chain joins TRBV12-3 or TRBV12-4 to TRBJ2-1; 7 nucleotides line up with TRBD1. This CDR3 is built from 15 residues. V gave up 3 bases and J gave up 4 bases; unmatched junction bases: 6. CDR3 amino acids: CASSLWAGGYNEQFF. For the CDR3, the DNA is TGTGCCAGCAGTTTGTGGGCAGGGGGATACAATGAGCAGTTCTTC.

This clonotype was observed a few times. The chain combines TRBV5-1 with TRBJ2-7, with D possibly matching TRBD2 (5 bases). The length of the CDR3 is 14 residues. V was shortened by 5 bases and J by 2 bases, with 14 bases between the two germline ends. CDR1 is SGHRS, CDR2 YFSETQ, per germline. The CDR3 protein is CASSGVLGAYEQYF. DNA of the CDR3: TGCGCCAGCAGTGGGGTTTTGGGAGCCTACGAGCAGTACTTC.

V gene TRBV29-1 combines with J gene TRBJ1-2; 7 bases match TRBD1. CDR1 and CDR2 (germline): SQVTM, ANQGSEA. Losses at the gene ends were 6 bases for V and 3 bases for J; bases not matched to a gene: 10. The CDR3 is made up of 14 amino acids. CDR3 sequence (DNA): TGCAGCGTCGGGACAGCACAGCGGGACTATGGCTACACCTTC. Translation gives CSVGTAQRDYGYTF.

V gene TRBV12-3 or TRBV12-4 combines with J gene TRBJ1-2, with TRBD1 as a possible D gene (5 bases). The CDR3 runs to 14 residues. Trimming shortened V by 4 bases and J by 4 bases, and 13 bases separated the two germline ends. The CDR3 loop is CASSWDRSGYGYTF. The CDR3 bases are TGTGCCAGCAGTTGGGACCGTAGTGGCTATGGCTACACCTTC.

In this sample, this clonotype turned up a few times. CDR3 loop: CASSYTASYEQYF. The CDR3 nucleotides are TGTGCCAGCAGTTATACAGCTTCCTACGAGCAGTACTTC. V gene TRBV12-3 or TRBV12-4 combines with J gene TRBJ2-7; D is unresolved. With 4 bases removed from V and 1 base from J, the gap between germline ends came to 8 bases. The CDR3 runs to 13 residues.

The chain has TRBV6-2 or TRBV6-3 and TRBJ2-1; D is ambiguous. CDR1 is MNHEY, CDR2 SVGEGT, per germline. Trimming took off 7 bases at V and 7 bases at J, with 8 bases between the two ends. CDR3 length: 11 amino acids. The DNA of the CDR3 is TGTGCCAGCACCAACGGTAATGAGCAGTTCTTC. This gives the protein CASTNGNEQFF.

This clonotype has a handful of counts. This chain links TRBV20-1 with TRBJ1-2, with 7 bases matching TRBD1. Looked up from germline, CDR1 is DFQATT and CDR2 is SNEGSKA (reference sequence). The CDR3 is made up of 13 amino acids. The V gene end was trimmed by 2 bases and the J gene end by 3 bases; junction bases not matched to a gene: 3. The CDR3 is CSARNRGDYGYTF. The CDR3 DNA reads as TGCAGTGCTAGAAACAGGGGCGACTATGGCTACACCTTC.

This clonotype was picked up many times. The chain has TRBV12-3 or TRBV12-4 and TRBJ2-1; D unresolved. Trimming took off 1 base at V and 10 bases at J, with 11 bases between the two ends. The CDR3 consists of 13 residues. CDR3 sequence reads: CASSLDVPGEQFF. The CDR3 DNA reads TGTGCCAGCAGTTTAGATGTTCCCGGAGAGCAGTTCTTC.

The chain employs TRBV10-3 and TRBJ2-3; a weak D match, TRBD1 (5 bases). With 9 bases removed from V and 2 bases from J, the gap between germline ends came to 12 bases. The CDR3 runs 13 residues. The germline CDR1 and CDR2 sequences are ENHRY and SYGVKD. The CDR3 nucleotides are TGTGCCATACTTTCGACAGACACAGATACGCAGTATTTT. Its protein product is CAILSTDTDTQYF.